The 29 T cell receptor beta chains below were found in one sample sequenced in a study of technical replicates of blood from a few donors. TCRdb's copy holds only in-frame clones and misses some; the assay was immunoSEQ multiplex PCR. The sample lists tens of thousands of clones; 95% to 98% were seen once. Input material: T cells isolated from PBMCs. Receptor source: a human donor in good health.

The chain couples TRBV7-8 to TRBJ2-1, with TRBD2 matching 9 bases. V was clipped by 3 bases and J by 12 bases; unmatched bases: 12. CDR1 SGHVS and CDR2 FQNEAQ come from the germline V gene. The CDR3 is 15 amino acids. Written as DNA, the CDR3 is TGTGCCAGCAGCTTGCCGACAGTTAGCGGGAGCCTGCAGTTCTTC. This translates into CASSLPTVSGSLQFF.

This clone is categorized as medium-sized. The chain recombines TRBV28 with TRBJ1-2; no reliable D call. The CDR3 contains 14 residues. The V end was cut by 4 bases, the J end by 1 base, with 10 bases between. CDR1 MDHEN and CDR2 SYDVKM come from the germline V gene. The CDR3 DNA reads TGTGCCAGCAGTTACCCAGAGGGTAACTATGGCTACACCTTC. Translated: CASSYPEGNYGYTF.

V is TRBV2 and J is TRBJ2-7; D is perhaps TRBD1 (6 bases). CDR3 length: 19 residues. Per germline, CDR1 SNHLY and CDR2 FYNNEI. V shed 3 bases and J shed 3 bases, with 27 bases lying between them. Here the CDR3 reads CASSDSTRRTEPVGYEQYF. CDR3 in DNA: TGTGCCAGCAGTGATTCGACTCGCCGGACAGAACCGGTGGGCTACGAGCAGTACTTC.

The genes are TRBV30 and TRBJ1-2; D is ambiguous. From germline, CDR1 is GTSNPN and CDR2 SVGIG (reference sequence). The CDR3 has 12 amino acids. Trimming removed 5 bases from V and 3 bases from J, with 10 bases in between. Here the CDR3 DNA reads TGTGCCTGGGCAAGGGAGGACTATGGCTACACCTTC. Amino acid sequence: CAWAREDYGYTF.

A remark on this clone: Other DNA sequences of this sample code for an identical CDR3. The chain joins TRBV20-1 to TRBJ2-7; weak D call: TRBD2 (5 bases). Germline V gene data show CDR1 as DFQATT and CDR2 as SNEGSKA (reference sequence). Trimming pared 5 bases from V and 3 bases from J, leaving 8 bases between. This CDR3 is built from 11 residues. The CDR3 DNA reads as TGCAGTGCTCGGACTGGCTACGAGCAGTACTTC. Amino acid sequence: CSARTGYEQYF.

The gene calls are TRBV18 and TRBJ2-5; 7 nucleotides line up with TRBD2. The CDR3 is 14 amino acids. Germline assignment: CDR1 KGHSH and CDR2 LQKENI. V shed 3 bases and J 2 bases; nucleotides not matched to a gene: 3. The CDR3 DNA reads TGTGCCAGCTCACCCCGGGAGGAACAAGAGACCCAGTACTTC. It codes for CASSPREEQETQYF.

CDR3 protein: CASSLKTGNEQYF. CDR3 DNA: TGTGCCAGCAGTTTAAAGACAGGGAACGAGCAGTACTTC. The chain has TRBV27 and TRBJ2-7; 7 bases agree with TRBD1. V gave up 2 bases and J gave up 5 bases; unmatched junction bases: 3. Germline CDR1 MNHEY, CDR2 SMNVEV (reference sequence). This CDR3 region has 13 residues.

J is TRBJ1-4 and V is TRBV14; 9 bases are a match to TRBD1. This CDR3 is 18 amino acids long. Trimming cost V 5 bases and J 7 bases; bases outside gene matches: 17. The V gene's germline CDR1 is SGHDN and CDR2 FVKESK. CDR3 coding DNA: TGTGCCAGCAGCTTTCTCGGGACAGGGACCGTTGGCCCTGAAAAACTGTTTTTT. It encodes CASSFLGTGTVGPEKLFF.

The CDR3 bases are TGTGCCAGCTCAAGCTATACAGGGGAATCCACTGAAGCTTTCTTT. Protein: CASSSYTGESTEAFF. The chain recombines TRBV18 with TRBJ1-1, with 7 bases fitting TRBD1. The CDR3 is made up of 15 amino acids. Unmatched junction bases numbered 10, after V lost 5 bases and J lost 4 bases. CDR1 and CDR2 from the germline V gene are KGHSH and LQKENI.

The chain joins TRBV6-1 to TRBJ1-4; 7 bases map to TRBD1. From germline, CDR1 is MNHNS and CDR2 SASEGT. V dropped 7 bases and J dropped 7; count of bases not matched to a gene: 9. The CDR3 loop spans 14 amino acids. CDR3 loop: CASNMEGAREKLFF. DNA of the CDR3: TGTGCCAGCAATATGGAGGGGGCGCGTGAAAAACTGTTTTTT.

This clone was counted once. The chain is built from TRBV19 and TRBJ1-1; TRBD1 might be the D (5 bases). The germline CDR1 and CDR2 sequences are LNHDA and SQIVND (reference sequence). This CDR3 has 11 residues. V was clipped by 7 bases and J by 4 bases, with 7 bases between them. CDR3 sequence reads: CASKRGTEAFF. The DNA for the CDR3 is TGTGCCAGTAAAAGGGGCACTGAAGCTTTCTTT.

This chain's CDR3 is CASSLVSGRAGNEQFF. Written as DNA, the CDR3 is TGCGCCAGCAGCTTGGTTAGCGGGAGGGCCGGTAATGAGCAGTTCTTC. The rearrangement joins TRBV5-1 to TRBJ2-1; 11 bases line up with TRBD2. Germline CDR1 is SGHRS and CDR2 is YFSETQ. V gave up 0 bases and J gave up 7 bases; unmatched junction bases: 6. The CDR3 contains 16 residues.

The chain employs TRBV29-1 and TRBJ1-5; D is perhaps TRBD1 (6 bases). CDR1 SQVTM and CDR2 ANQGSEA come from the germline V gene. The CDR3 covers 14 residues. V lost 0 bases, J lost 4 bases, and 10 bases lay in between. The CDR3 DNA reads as TGCAGCGTTGAAGATACAGGGTCTAATCAGCCCCAGCATTTT. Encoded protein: CSVEDTGSNQPQHF. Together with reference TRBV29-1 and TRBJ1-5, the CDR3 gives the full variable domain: SAVISQKPSRDICQRGTSLTIQCQVDSQVTMMFWYRQQPGQSLTLIATANQGSEATYESGFVIDKFPISRPNLTFSTLTVSNMSPEDSSIYLCSVEDTGSNQPQHFGDGTRLSIL.

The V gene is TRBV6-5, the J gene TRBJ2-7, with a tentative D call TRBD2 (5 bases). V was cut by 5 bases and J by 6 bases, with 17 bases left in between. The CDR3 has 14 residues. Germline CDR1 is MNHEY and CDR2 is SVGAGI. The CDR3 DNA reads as TGTGCCAGCAGTGATACCTCAAAGGAGGTCGAGCAGTACTTC. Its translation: CASSDTSKEVEQYF.

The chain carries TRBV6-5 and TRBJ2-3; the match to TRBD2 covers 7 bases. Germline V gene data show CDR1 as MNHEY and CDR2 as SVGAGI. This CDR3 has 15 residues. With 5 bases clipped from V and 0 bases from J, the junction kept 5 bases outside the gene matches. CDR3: CASSALAASTDTQYF. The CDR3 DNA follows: TGTGCCAGCAGTGCCCTAGCGGCTAGCACAGATACGCAGTATTTT.

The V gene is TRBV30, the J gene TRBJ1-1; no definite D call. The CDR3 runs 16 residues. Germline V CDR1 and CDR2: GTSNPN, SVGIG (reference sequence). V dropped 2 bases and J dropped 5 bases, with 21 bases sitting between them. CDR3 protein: CAWSLRSGIFGTEAFF. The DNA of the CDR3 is TGTGCCTGGAGTCTAAGATCCGGGATATTTGGGACTGAAGCTTTCTTT.

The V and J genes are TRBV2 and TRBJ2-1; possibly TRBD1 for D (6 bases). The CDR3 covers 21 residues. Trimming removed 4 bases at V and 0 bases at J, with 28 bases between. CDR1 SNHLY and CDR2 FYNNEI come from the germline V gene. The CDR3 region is CASSGYTRDTNLWASYNEQFF. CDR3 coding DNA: TGTGCCAGCAGTGGTTATACCCGGGACACTAACCTCTGGGCCTCCTACAATGAGCAGTTCTTC.

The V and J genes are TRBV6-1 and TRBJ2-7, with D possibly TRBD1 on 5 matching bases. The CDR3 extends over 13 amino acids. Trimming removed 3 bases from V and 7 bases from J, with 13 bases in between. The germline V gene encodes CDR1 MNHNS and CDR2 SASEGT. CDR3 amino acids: CASSDSQGLEQYF. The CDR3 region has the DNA TGTGCCAGCAGTGATAGCCAGGGTCTTGAGCAGTACTTC.

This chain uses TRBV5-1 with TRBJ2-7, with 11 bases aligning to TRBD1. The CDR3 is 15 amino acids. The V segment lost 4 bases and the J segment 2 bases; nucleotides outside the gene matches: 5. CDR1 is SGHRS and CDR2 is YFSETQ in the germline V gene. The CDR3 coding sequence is TGCGCCAGCAGCCATGGACAGGGGGCTACCTACGAGCAGTACTTC. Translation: CASSHGQGATYEQYF. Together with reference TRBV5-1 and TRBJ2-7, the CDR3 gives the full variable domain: KAGVTQTPRYLIKTRGQQVTLSCSPISGHRSVSWYQQTPGQGLQFLFEYFSETQRNKGNFPGRFSGRQFSNSRSEMNVSTLELGDSALYLCASSHGQGATYEQYFGPGTRLTVT.

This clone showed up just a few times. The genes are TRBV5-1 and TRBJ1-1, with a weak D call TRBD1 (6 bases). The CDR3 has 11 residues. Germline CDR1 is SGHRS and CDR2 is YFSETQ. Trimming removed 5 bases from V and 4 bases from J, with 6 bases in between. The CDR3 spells CASRDSTEAFF. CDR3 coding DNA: TGCGCCAGCAGGGACAGCACTGAAGCTTTCTTT.

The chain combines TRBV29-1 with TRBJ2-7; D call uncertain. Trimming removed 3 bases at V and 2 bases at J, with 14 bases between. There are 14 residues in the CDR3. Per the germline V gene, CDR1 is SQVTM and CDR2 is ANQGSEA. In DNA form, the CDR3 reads TGCAGCGTTGAGTTGTATCCAGATACCTACGAGCAGTACTTC. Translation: CSVELYPDTYEQYF.

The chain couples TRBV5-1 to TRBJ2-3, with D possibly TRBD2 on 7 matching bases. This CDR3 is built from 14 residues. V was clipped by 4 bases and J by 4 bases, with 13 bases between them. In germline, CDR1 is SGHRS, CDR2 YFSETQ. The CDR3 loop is CASSGGGRPDTQYF. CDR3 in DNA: TGCGCCAGCAGCGGGGGGGGGCGCCCAGATACGCAGTATTTT.

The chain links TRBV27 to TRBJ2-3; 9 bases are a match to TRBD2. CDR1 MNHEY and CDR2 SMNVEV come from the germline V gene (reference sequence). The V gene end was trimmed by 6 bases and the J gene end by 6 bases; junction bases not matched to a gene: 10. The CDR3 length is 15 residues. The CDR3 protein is CASRRKREVGDTQYF. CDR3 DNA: TGTGCCAGCAGGAGAAAGCGGGAGGTAGGTGATACGCAGTATTTT.

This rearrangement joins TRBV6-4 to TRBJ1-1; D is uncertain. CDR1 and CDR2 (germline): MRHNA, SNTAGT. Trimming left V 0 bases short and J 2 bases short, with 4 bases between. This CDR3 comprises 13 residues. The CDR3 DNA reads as TGTGCCAGCAGTGACTCGACAAACACTGAAGCTTTCTTT. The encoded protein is CASSDSTNTEAFF.

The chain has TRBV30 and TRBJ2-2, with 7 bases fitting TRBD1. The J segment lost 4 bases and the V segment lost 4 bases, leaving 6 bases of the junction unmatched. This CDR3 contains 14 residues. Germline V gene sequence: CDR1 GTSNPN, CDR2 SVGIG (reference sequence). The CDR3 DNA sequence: TGTGCCTGGATGAGGGGGACAGTCACCGGGGAGCTGTTTTTT. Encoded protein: CAWMRGTVTGELFF.

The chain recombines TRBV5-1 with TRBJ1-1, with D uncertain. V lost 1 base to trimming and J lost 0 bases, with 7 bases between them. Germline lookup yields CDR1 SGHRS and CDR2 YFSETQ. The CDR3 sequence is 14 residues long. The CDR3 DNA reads TGCGCCAGCAGCTTGCACAGCATGAACACTGAAGCTTTCTTT. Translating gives CASSLHSMNTEAFF.

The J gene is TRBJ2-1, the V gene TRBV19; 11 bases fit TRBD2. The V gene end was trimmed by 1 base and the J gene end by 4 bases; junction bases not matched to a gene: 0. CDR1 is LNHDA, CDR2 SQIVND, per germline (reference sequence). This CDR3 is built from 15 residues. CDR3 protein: CASSIGLAGYNEQFF. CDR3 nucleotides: TGTGCCAGTAGTATAGGACTAGCGGGGTACAATGAGCAGTTCTTC.

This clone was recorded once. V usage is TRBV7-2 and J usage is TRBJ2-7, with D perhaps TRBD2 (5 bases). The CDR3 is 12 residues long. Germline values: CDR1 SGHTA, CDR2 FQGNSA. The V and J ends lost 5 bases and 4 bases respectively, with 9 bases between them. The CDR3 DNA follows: TGTGCCAGCAGCAGAAGCGGTTACGAGCAGTACTTC. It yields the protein CASSRSGYEQYF.

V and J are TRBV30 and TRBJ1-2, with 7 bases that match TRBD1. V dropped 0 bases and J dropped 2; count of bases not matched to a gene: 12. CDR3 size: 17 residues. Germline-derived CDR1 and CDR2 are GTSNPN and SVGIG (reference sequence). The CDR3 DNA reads TGTGCCTGGAGTGTACCCGCAAGAGACAGGGAAAACTATGGCTACACCTTC. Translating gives CAWSVPARDRENYGYTF.